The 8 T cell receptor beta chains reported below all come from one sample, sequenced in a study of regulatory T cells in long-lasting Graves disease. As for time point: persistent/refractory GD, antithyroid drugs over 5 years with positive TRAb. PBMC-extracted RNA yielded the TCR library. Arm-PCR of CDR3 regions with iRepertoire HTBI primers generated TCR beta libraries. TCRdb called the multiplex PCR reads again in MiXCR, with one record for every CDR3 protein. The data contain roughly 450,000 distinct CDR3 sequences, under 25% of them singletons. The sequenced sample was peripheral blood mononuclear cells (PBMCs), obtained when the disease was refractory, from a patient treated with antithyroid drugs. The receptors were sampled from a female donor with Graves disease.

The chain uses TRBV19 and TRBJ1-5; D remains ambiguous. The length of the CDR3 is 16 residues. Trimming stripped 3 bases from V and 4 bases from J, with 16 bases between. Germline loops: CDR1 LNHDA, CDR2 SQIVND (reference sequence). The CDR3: CASSIYAPAPNQPQHF. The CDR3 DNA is TGTGCCAGTAGTATTTACGCTCCGGCACCTAATCAGCCCCAGCATTTT. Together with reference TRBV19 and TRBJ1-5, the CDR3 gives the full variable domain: DGGITQSPKYLFRKEGQNVTLSCEQNLNHDAMYWYRQDPGQGLRLIYYSQIVNDFQKGDIAEGYSVSREKKESFPLTVTSAQKNPTAFYLCASSIYAPAPNQPQHFGDGTRLSIL.

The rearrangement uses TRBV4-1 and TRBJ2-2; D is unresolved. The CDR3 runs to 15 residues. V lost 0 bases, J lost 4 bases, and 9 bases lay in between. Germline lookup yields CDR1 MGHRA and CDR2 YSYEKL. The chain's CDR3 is CASSQDRASTGELFF. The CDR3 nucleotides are TGCGCCAGCAGCCAAGATCGGGCTTCCACCGGGGAGCTGTTTTTT.

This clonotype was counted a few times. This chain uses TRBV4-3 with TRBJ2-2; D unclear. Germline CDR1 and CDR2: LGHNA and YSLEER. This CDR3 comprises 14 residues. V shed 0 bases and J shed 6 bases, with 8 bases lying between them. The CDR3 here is CASSQDLGPGELFF. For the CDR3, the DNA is TGCGCCAGCAGCCAAGATCTAGGTCCCGGGGAGCTGTTTTTT.

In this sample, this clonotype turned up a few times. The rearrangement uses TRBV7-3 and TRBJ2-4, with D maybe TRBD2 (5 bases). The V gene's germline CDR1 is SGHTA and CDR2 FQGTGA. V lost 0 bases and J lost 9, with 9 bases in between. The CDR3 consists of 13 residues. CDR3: CASSLTSAGIQYF. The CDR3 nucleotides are TGTGCCAGCAGCTTAACTTCGGCGGGCATTCAGTACTTC.

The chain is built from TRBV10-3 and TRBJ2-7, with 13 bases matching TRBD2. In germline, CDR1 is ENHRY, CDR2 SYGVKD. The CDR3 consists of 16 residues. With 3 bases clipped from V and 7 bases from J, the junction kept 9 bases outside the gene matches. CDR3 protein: CAISESRTSGSNEQYF. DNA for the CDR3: TGTGCCATCAGTGAATCCCGGACTAGCGGGAGCAATGAGCAGTACTTC.

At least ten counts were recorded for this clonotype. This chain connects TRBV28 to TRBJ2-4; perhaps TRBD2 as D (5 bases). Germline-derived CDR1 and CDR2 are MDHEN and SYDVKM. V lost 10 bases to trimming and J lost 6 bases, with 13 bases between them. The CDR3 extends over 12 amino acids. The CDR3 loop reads CATGRGGNIQYF. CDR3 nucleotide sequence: TGTGCCACGGGGAGAGGAGGAAACATTCAGTACTTC.

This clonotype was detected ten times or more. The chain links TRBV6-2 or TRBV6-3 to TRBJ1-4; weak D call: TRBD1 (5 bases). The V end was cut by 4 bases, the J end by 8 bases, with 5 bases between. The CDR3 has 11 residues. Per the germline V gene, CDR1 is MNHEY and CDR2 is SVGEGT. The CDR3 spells CASSWGEKLFF. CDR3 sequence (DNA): TGTGCCAGCAGTTGGGGCGAAAAACTGTTTTTT.

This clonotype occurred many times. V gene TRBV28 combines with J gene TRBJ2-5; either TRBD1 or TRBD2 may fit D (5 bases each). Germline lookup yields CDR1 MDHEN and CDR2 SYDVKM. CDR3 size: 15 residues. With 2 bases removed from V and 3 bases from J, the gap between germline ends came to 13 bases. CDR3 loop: CASSLIWGWEETQYF. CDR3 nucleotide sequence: TGTGCCAGCAGTTTAATATGGGGGTGGGAAGAGACCCAGTACTTC.